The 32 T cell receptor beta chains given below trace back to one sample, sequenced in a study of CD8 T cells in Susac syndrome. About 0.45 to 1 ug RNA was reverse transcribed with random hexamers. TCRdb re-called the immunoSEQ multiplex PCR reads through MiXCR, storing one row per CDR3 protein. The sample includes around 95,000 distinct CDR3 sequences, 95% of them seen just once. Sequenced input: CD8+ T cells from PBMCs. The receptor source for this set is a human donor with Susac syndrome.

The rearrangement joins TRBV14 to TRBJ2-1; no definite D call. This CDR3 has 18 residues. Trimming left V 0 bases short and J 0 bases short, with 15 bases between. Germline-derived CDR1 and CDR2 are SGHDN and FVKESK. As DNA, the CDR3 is TGTGCCAGCAGCCAAGATTCAGGTCTCAGCAGCTCCTACAATGAGCAGTTCTTC. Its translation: CASSQDSGLSSSYNEQFF.

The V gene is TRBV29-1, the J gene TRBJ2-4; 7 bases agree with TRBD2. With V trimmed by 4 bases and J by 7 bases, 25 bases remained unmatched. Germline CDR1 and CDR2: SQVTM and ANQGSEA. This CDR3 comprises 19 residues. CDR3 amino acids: CSVGELNHFPGGTGNIQYF. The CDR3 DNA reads TGCAGCGTTGGAGAACTCAACCATTTCCCGGGGGGTACGGGGAACATTCAGTACTTC.

CDR3 in amino acids: CASSQVADATDTQYF. The CDR3 DNA reads TGTGCCAGCAGCCAAGTAGCCGACGCCACAGATACGCAGTATTTT. The chain couples TRBV3-1 to TRBJ2-3; D remains unclear. CDR3 size: 15 residues. Trimming left V 1 base short and J 2 bases short, with 10 bases between. The germline V gene has CDR1 LGHDT and CDR2 YNNKEL (reference sequence).

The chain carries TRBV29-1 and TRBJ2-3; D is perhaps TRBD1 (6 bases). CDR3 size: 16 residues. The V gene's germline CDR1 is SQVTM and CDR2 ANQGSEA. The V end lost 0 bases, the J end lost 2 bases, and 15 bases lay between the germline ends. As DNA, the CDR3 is TGCAGCGTTGAAGATAGGACAGAGGGGCACACAGATACGCAGTATTTT. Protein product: CSVEDRTEGHTDTQYF.

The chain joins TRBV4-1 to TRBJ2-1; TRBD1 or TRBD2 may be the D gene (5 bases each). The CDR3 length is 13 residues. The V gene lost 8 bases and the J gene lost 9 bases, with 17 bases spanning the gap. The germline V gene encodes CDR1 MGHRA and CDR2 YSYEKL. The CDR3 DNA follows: TGCGCCAGCTTAGGGACCGGTCTCGGTGAGCAGTTCTTC. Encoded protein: CASLGTGLGEQFF.

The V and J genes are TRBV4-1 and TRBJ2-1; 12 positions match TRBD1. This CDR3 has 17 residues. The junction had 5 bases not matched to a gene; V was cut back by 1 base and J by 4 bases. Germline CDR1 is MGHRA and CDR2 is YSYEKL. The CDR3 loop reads CASSQGVGQGAYNEQFF. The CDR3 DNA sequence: TGCGCCAGCAGCCAAGGAGTGGGACAGGGGGCTTACAATGAGCAGTTCTTC.

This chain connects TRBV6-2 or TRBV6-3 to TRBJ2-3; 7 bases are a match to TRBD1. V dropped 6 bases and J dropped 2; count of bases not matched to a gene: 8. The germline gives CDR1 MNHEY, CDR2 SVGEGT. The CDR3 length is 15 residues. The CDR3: CASSPGTAPTDTQYF. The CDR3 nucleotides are TGTGCCAGCAGCCCCGGGACAGCGCCCACAGATACGCAGTATTTT.

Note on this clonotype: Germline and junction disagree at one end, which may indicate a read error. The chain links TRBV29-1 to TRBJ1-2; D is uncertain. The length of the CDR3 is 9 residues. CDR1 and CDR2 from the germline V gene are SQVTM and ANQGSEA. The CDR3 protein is CSVERPAAF. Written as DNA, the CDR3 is TGCAGCGTTGAACGGCCAGCAGCCTTC.

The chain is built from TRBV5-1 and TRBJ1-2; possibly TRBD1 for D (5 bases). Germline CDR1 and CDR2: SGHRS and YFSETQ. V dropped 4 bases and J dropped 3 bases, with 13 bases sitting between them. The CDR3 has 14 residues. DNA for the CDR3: TGCGCCAGCAGCCCCTCGAGCAGGGACTATGGCTACACCTTC. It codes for CASSPSSRDYGYTF.

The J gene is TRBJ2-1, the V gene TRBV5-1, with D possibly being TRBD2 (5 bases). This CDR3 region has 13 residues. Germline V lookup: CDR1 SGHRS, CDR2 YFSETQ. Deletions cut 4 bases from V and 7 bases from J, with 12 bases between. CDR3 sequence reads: CASSETEGNEQFF. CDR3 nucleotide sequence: TGCGCCAGCAGCGAGACCGAGGGTAATGAGCAGTTCTTC.

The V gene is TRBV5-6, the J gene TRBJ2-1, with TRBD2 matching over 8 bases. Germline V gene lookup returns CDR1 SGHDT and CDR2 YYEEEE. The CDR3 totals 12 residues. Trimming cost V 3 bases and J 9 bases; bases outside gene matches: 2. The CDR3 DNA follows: TGTGCCAGCAGCTGGGCGGGGGGTGAGCAGTTCTTC. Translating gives CASSWAGGEQFF. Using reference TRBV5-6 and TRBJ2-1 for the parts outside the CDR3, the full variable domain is DAGVTQSPTHLIKTRGQQVTLRCSPKSGHDTVSWYQQALGQGPQFIFQYYEEEERQRGNFPDRFSGHQFPNYSSELNVNALLLGDSALYLCASSWAGGEQFFGPGTRLTVL.

CDR3 DNA: TGCGCCAGCAGCTCGTCCGGGGAGCAGTTCTTC. Its translation: CASSSSGEQFF. This chain uses TRBV5-1 with TRBJ2-1, with D unresolved. Germline V gene sequence: CDR1 SGHRS, CDR2 YFSETQ. CDR3 size: 11 residues. The V gene lost 3 bases and the J gene lost 10 bases, with 8 bases spanning the gap.

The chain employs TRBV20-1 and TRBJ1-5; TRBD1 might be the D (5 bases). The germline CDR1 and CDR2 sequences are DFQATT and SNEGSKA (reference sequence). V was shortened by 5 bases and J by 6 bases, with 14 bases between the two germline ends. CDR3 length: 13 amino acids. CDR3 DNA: TGCAGTGCTGGAGTCAGGAGGGGTCAGCCCCAGCATTTT. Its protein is CSAGVRRGQPQHF.

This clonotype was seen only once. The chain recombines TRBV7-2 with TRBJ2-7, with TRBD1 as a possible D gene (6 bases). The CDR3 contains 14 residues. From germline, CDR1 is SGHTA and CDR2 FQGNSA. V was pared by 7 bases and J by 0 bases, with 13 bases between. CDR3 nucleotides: TGTGCCAGCAACCGGACAGAGTACTCCTACGAGCAGTACTTC. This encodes CASNRTEYSYEQYF.

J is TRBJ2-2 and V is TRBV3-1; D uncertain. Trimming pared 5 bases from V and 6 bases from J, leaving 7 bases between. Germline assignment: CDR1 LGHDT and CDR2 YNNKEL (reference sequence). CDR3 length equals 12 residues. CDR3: CASSSLAGELFF. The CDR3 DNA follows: TGTGCCAGCAGCTCCCTGGCCGGGGAGCTGTTTTTT.

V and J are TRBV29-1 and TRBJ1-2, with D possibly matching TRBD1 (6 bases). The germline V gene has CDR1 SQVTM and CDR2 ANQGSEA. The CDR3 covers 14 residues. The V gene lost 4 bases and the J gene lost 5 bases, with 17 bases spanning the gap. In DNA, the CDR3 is TGCAGCGTTGTCCCGGGACAACCGGGGTATGGCTACACCTTC. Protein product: CSVVPGQPGYGYTF.

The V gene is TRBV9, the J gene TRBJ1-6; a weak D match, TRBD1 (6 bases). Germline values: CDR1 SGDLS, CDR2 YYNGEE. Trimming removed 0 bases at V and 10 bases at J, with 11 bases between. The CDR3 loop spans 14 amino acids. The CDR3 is CASSVAGAGSPLHF. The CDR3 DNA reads TGTGCCAGCAGCGTAGCAGGGGCTGGCTCACCCCTCCACTTT.

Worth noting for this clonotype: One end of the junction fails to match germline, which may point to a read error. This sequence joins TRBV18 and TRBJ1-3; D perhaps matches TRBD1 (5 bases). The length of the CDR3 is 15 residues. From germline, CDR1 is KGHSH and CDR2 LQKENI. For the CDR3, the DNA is TGTGCCAGCTCGCCACAGGATATCTCTGGAAACACCATATATTTT. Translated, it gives CASSPQDISGNTIYF.

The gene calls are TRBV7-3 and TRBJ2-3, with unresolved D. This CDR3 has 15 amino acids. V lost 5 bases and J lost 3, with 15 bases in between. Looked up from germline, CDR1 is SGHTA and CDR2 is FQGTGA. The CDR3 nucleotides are TGTGCCAGCAGCCCTTCCAGAGTCGGGACAGATACGCAGTATTTT. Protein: CASSPSRVGTDTQYF.

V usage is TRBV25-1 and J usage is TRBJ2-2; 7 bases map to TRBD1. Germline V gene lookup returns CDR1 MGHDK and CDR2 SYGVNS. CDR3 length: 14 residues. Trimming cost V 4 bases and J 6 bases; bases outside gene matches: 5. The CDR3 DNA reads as TGTGCCAGCAGTGCCCACGACAGGGCCGGGGAGCTGTTTTTT. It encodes CASSAHDRAGELFF.

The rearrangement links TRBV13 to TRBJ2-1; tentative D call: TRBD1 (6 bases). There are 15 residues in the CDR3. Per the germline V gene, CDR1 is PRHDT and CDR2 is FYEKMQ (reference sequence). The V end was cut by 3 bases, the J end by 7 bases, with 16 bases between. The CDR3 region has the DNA TGTGCCAGCAGCTTGGCCCTTGGGGGCTGGAATGAGCAGTTCTTC. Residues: CASSLALGGWNEQFF. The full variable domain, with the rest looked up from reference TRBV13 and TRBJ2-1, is AAGVIQSPRHLIKEKRETATLKCYPIPRHDTVYWYQQGPGQDPQFLISFYEKMQSDKGSIPDRFSAQQFSDYHSELNMSSLELGDSALYFCASSLALGGWNEQFFGPGTRLTVL.

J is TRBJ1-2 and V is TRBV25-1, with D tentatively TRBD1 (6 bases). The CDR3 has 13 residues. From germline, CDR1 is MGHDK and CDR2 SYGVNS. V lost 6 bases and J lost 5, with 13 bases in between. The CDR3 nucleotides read TGTGCCAGCAGACAGGGCCCTGCGTATGGCTACACCTTC. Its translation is CASRQGPAYGYTF.

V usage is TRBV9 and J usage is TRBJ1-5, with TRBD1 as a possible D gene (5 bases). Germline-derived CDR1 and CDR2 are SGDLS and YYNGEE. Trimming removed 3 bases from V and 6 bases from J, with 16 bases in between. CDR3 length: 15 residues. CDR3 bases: TGTGCCAGCAGCGAGGGTGGGGGACGTGGTCAGCCCCAGCATTTT. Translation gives CASSEGGGRGQPQHF.

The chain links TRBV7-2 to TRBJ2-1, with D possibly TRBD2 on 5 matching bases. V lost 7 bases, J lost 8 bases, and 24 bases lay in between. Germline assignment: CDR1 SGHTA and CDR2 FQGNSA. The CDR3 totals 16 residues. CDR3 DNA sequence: TGTGCCAGCACCTCCACCATAGGCCTAGCTGGGTATGAGCAGTTCTTC. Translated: CASTSTIGLAGYEQFF.

The CDR3 DNA sequence: TGCAGTGCTAGAGATCCCGGAGCGGGAGCATATTCCTACGAGCAGTACTTC. Residues: CSARDPGAGAYSYEQYF. V gene TRBV20-1 combines with J gene TRBJ2-7; the match to TRBD2 covers 8 bases. The CDR3 spans 17 residues. V shed 0 bases and J 1 base; nucleotides not matched to a gene: 11. The V gene's germline CDR1 is DFQATT and CDR2 SNEGSKA (reference sequence).

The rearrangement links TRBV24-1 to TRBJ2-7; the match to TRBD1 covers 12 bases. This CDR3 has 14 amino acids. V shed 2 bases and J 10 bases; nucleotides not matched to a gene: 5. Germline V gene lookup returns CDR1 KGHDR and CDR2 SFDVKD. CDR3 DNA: TGTGCCACCAGTGATTCCGGGACAGGGGGCCTTCAGTACTTC. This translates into CATSDSGTGGLQYF.

For the CDR3, the DNA is TGTGCCAGCAGTGAAGGGACTAGCGACACAGATACGCAGTATTTT. Amino acids: CASSEGTSDTDTQYF. V is TRBV6-4 and J is TRBJ2-3; TRBD2 matches at 10 bases. The trim removed 3 bases at V and 2 bases at J, leaving 2 bases unmatched. CDR1 MRHNA and CDR2 SNTAGT come from the germline V gene. The CDR3 is 15 amino acids.

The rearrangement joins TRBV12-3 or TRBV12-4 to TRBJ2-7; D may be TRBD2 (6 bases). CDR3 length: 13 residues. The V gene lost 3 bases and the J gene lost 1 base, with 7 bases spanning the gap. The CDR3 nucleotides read TGTGCCAGCAGTTTGGAGGGGTCCTACGAGCAGTACTTC. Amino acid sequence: CASSLEGSYEQYF.

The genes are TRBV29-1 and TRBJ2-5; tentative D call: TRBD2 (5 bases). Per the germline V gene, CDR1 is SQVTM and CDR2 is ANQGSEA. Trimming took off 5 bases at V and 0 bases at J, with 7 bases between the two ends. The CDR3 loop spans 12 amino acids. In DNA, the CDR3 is TGCAGCGTTCGGACTCACCAAGAGACCCAGTACTTC. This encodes CSVRTHQETQYF. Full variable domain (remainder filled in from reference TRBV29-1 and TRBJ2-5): SAVISQKPSRDICQRGTSLTIQCQVDSQVTMMFWYRQQPGQSLTLIATANQGSEATYESGFVIDKFPISRPNLTFSTLTVSNMSPEDSSIYLCSVRTHQETQYFGPGTRLLVL.

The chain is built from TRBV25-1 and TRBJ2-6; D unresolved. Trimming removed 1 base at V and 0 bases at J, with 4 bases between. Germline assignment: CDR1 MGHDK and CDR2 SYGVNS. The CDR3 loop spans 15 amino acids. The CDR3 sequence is CASSELSSGANVLTF. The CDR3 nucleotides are TGTGCCAGCAGTGAATTATCCTCTGGGGCCAACGTCCTGACTTTC.

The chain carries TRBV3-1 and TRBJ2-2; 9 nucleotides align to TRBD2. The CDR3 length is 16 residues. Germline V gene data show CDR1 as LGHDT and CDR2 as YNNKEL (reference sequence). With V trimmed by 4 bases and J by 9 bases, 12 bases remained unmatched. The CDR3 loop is CASSPLGGGASRELFF. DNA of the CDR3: TGTGCCAGCAGCCCACTGGGCGGGGGGGCCAGCAGGGAGCTGTTTTTT. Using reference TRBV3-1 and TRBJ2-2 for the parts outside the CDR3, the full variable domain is DTAVSQTPKYLVTQMGNDKSIKCEQNLGHDTMYWYKQDSKKFLKIMFSYNNKELIINETVPNRFSPKSPDKAHLNLHINSLELGDSAVYFCASSPLGGGASRELFFGEGSRLTVL.

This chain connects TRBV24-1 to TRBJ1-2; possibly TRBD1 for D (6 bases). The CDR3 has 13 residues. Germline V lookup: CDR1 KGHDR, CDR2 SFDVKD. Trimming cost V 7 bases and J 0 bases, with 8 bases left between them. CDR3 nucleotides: TGTGCCACCAGCGGGGGCTCTAACTATGGCTACACCTTC. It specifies CATSGGSNYGYTF.